This T cell receptor (beta chain) was recorded in a study of control samples from healthy donors and cancer patients. V was shortened by 5 bases and J by 2 bases, with 16 bases between the two germline ends. CDR1 LNHDA and CDR2 SQIVND come from the germline V gene (reference sequence). The CDR3 contains 15 residues. Sequencing used immunoSEQ multiplex PCR; TCRdb keeps in-frame clones, though not all of them. The table has approximately 68,000 clones, about 83% seen once. The rearrangement joins TRBV19 to TRBJ2-7; no clear D. This TCR came from a man aged 60 to 75 in good health. The specimen sequenced was blood. CDR3: CASSVKPQATYEQYF. CDR3 nucleotides: TGTGCCAGTAGTGTTAAACCTCAGGCCACCTACGAGCAGTACTTC.